This note documents a single T cell receptor beta chain sequence. This entry is derived from a study of cytomegalovirus exposure and HLA in healthy donors. Whole-study context: Among the 350 to 400 donors who were genotyped, 81% fell in the genetic ancestry cluster that is associated with self-reported Caucasian donors.

Germline V CDR1 and CDR2: LGHNA, YSLEER. CDR3 size: 17 residues. The V and J ends lost 3 bases and 1 base, in that order; junction bases with no gene match: 7. PCR primers comprised 60 Vbeta and 13 Jbeta primers. Generated by immunoSEQ multiplex PCR, the TCRdb table keeps only in-frame clones and is missing some. The sample contains approximately 150,000 clones, roughly 81% of which appear only once. The chain combines TRBV4-3 with TRBJ2-2, with 8 bases aligning to TRBD1. The sequence derives from a woman under 30 in good health and CMV-seropositive. The sequenced sample consisted of PBMCs. Here the CDR3 DNA reads TGCGCCAGCAGCCAGGGCCCGGGACAGGAGAACACCGGGGAGCTGTTTTTT. Amino acids: CASSQGPGQENTGELFF.